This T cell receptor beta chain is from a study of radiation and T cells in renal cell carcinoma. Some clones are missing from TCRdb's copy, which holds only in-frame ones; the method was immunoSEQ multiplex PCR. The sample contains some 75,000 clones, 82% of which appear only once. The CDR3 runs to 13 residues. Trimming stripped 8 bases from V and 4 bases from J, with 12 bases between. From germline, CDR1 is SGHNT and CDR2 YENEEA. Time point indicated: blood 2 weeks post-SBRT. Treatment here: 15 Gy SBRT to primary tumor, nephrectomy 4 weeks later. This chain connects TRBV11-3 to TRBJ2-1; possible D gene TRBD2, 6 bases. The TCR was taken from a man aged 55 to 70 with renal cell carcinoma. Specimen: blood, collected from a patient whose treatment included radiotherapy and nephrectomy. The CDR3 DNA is TGTGCCAGCTCGAAAGGGAGGTACAATGAGCAGTTCTTC. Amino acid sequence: CASSKGRYNEQFF.